The TCR beta chain described here comes from a study of shared clonotypes between healthy human individuals (dated by TCRdb to the early 2020s). For the wider study: The cohort comprised two women and a few men aged 18 to 49 years. For each donor, three plates each were used for CD4 naive and CD4 memory, two plates were used for CD8 naive, and one plate was used for CD8 memory. To estimate repertoire size and how much clonotype sharing occurs between individuals, the study deeply sequenced the blood TCR repertoires of five healthy adults. Different laboratories and diverse techniques were used to prepare libraries and sequence TCR repertoires, to increase sequencing depth and limit assay-specific biases. Each donor's leukapheresis produced roughly between roughly 0.9 and 9 billion PBMCs.

Overall study outcomes, separate from this receptor: When a handful of donors were compared, the shared fraction of clonotypes was 5% to 6.5% for naive CD4, 3.5% to 4% for naive CD8, 2% to 2.5% for memory CD4, and less than 0.5% for memory CD8. Even with the large sequencing depth, rarefaction of the sorted-subset datasets indicated that sequencing was incomplete. Pairwise subsampling led to the expectation that sequencing depth would affect the degree of clonotype sharing among donors. Only blood was sampled, and tissue TCR repertoires likely differ from those in blood. Compared with non-shared clonotypes, clonotypes shared by all four sorted-subset donors had higher generation probabilities. Naive subsets generally had larger estimated clonotype richness than memory subsets did. Because the study included a small number of donors, the genetic and exposure-history diversity represented was limited.

Using the deep immunoSEQ assay, TCR CDR3 regions were amplified from genomic DNA by multiplex PCR. Extracted genomic DNA from each cell subset was spread evenly across all wells of several immunoSEQ 96-well plates, with each plate serving as a replicate. For sorted subsets, each replicate PCR was loaded with roughly 0.2 ug genomic DNA, equivalent to 32,000 or so T cell genomes. Purified libraries were measured with a Qubit 3.0 fluorometer, size-checked on a Bioanalyzer 2100, and measured again with the KAPA Library Quantification kit. Each immunoSEQ 96-well plate was sequenced on its own single-read 150-cycle Illumina NextSeq 550 flow cell. The authors' pipeline ran thus. Because only junctional sequences without quality scores were contained in the immunoSEQ output, filtering matching that applied to full-length reads could not be performed. Sequences were annotated with PyIR, a Python wrapper for IgBLAST v1.9, and V/J genes and CDR3 were assigned using IMGT germline references. Reads with weak V/J assignments (E-value above 1e-6), missing CDR3, stop codons, out-of-frame junctions, or ambiguous translated residues were removed. V3J clonotypes were defined as sequences sharing the same inferred V gene, J gene, and CDR3 amino acid sequence. Percentage overlap between repertoires was calculated by dividing the number of shared unique clonotypes by the size of the smaller repertoire. Repertoire richness was assessed with RTK rarefaction, the Chao1 estimator, and Recon v2.1 estimates of unobserved clonotypes. Generation probabilities for all TCRbeta clonotypes obtained by the gDNA method from four donors were computed using OLGA. TCRdb provides this immuneACCESS table in a form limited to in-frame rearrangements. Some clones are lacking; in checked studies, under half of them reflect an unresolved V gene, and why the rest are absent is not known. The V and J calls and clone size were taken over from that table, and D and trimming were inferred from the DNA. Within this sample are 2 million to 2.5 million clones, with approximately 95% of them counted one time only. 0.39% of the sample goes to the ten largest clones.

As concerns this clone: Its target antigen remains unknown. No much larger clone exists at a distance of one base, and base qualities are not known.

Healthy HIV-negative adults with no recently reported acute infections or vaccinations were included as donors. All donors were Caucasian adults living in Nashville, Tennessee, USA. Magnetic negative selection was used to enrich CD4+ T cells, after which naive cells were positively selected on CD45RA and the negative fraction became the memory subset. After blood collection by leukapheresis, PBMCs were isolated using Ficoll-Histopaque density gradient centrifugation and then cryopreserved in the vapor phase of liquid nitrogen. Purity and quantity of every magnetically sorted T cell population were checked by analytical flow cytometry. From each sorted fraction, genomic DNA was isolated and quantified by UV absorbance on a Nanodrop 2000c. Sequences MGHRA (CDR1) and YSYEKL (CDR2) are obtained from the germline V gene. The CDR3 has 16 amino acids, counting the end cysteine and phenylalanine. The read is trimmed to its CDR3 DNA, 48 bases read in frame from base 1. Germline trimming amounts to 1 base on V and 2 bases on J, with 4 as the count of junction bases outside the gene matches.

Sequencing input: naive CD4+ T cells from PBMCs. The label giving this sample's cell subset or site can be read as: CD45RA+ positively selected. This TCR derives from a man aged 18 to 29 in good health. Some clones in this sample may be carry-over from other donors' samples. This receptor chain uses TRBV4-1 and TRBJ2-2; 7 bases in the junction line up with TRBD2. The DNA sequence reads TGCGCCAGCAGCCAAGGACAGCGGGGAAACACCGGGGAGCTGTTTTTT. The encoded protein is CASSQGQRGNTGELFF.